Listed here is a single T cell receptor (beta chain). Different DNA sequences within this sample yield the same CDR3. The assay was immunoSEQ multiplex PCR, and TCRdb's table has in-frame clones only and misses some. The table lists 1.5 million to 2.5 million clones, roughly 95% of them singletons. The data were taken from a study of shared clonotypes between healthy human individuals. CD45RO-negative cells were positively selected for CCR7, leaving out terminally differentiated effector memory CD45RA+ cells. This clonotype was obtained from a man aged 18 to 29 in good health. The sample consisted of naive CD8+ T cells sorted from blood.

CDR3 DNA: TGTGCCAGCAGTTTAGTCGGGACAGGCTACGAGCAGTACTTC. This sequence encodes CASSLVGTGYEQYF. The chain uses TRBV27 and TRBJ2-7; 8 nucleotides match TRBD1. The germline CDR1 and CDR2 sequences are MNHEY and SMNVEV (reference sequence). Trimming removed 2 bases from V and 3 bases from J; junction bases left unmatched: 3. The CDR3 is 14 amino acids.